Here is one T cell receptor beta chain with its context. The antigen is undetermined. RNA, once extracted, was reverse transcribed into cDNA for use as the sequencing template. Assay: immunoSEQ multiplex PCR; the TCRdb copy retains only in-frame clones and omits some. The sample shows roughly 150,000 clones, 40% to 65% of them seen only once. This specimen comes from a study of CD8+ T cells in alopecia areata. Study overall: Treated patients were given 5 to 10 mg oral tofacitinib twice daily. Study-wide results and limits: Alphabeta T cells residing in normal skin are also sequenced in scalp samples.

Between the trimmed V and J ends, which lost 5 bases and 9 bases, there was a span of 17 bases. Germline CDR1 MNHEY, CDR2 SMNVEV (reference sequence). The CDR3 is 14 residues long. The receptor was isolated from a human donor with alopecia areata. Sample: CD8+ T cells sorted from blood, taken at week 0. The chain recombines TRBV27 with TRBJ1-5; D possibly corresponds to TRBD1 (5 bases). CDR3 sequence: CASSGVGAGGPQHF. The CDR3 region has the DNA TGTGCCAGCAGTGGCGTTGGGGCGGGGGGGCCCCAGCATTTT.